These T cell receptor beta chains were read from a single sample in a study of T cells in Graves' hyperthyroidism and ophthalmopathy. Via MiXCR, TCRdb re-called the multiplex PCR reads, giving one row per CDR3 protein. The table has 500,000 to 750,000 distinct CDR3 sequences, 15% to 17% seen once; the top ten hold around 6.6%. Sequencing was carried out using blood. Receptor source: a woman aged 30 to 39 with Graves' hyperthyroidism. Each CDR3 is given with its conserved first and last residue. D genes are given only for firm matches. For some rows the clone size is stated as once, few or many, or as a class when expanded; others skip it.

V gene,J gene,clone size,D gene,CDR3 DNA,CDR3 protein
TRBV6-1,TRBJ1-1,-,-,TGTGCCAGCAGACAGACCCGGGGGCTAAGGAACACTGAAGCTTTCTTT,CASRQTRGLRNTEAFF
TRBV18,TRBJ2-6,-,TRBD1,TGTGCCAGCTCACAAACAGGGGCTGGGGCCAACGTCCTGACTTTC,CASSQTGAGANVLTF
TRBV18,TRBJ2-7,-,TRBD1,TGTGCCAGCTCACCATTTCCCGACAGGGTATGGGAGCAGTACTTC,CASSPFPDRVWEQYF
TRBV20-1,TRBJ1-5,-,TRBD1,TGCAGTGCTAGAAAGGGACAGGGGTTTCAGCCCCAGCATTTT,CSARKGQGFQPQHF
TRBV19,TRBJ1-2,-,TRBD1,TGTGCCAGTAGTGTTACAGGGGATGCCGCTGGCTACACCTTC,CASSVTGDAAGYTF
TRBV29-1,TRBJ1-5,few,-,TGCAGCGCCTCGGACGACAGATATCAGCCCCAGCATTTT,CSASDDRYQPQHF
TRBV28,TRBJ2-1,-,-,TGTGCCAGCAGCTACCCGGGGGACGGAGGTGAGCAGTTCTTC,CASSYPGDGGEQFF
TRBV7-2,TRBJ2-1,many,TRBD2,TGTGCCAGCAGCTTAAGCGGGGCGAACTACAATGAGCAGTTCTTC,CASSLSGANYNEQFF
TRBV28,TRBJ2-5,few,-,TGTGCCAGCAGTTTATTGGTCGGGGTAGGATCGGGAGAGACCCAGTACTTC,CASSLLVGVGSGETQYF
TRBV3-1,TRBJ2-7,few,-,TGTGCCAGCAGCCAAGCCTCAGGGGCTGGCTACGAGCAGTACTTC,CASSQASGAGYEQYF
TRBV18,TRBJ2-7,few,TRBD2,TGTGCCAGCTCACGGCGGGGGATTGACGAGCAGTACTTC,CASSRRGIDEQYF
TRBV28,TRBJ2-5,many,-,TGTGCCACCTGGCAAGAGACCCAGTACTTC,CATWQETQYF
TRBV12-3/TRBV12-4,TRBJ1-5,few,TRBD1,TGTGCCAGCAGCCAACAGGGGAGGAATCAGCCCCAGCATTTT,CASSQQGRNQPQHF
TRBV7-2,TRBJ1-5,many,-,TGTGCCAGCAGCTTAGGGTATAGGGCTCTCGGGCAGCCCCAGCATTTT,CASSLGYRALGQPQHF
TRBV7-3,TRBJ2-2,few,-,TGTGCCAGCAGCCAACTTCCAGACACCGGGGAGCTGTTTTTT,CASSQLPDTGELFF
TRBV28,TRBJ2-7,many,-,TGTGCCAGCATCGAAGGGGCGAAACACGAGCAGTACTTC,CASIEGAKHEQYF
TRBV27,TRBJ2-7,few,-,TGTGCCAGCAGTTTAAGGGAGGATTCCTACGAGCAGTACTTC,CASSLREDSYEQYF
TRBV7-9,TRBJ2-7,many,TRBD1,TGTGCCAGCAGCTTTCCTCAGGGGGCATCTGGCGAGCAGTACTTC,CASSFPQGASGEQYF
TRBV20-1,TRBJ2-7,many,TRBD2,TGCAGTGCTCCGACTAGCGGACTGTACGAGCAGTACTTC,CSAPTSGLYEQYF
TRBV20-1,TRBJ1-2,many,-,TGCAGTGCTATCAGGACAGTTAACTATGGCTACACCTTC,CSAIRTVNYGYTF
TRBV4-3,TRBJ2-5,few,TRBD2,TGCGCCAGCAGCCAAGACTCAGTCCGGGCTAGCGGGAGATGGGAGACCCAGTACTTC,CASSQDSVRASGRWETQYF
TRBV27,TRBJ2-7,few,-,TGTGCCAGCAGTCAGACTCATGGACTGGCGGGTACCTACGAGCAGTACTTC,CASSQTHGLAGTYEQYF
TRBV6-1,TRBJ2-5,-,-,TGTGCCAGCAGTCACGGGACCCAAGAGACCCAGTACTTC,CASSHGTQETQYF
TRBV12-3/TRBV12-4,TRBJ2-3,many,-,TGTGCCAGCAGTTTTTATCGATGGGGCACAGATACGCAGTATTTT,CASSFYRWGTDTQYF
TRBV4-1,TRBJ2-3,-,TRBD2,TGCGCCAGCAGCCAAGAAGCGAGGACTAGCTTCCTCTCAGATACGCAGTATTTT,CASSQEARTSFLSDTQYF
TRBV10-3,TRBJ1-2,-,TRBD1,TGTGCCATCAGTGAGAGTGACAGGGGGCGCGGCTACACCTTC,CAISESDRGRGYTF
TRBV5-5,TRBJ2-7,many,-,TGTGCCAGCAGCTTCGGGGTTTTCTACGAGCAGTACTTC,CASSFGVFYEQYF
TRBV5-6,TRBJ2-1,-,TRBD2,TGTGCCAGCAGCTTGGTTCCTAGCGGCGGTGGTGAGCAGTTCTTC,CASSLVPSGGGEQFF